This TCR beta chain was captured by sequencing in a study of vaccination effects on CD4 cells after COVID-19. Whole-study results and caveats: Substantial clonal contraction characterized both infection- and vaccine-induced clones late after vaccination.

The CDR3 runs to 15 residues. V gave up 5 bases and J gave up 4 bases; unmatched junction bases: 6. In germline, CDR1 is KGHSH, CDR2 LQKENI. The authors isolated CD4+ T cells after about 10 days of culture. Each person got two doses of an mRNA SARS-CoV-2 vaccine, BNT162b2 or mRNA-1273. In the vaccine recipients, nucleocapsid antibodies were negative and there was no prior SARS-CoV-2 infection. Days 3 and 7 saw half the medium replaced with IL-2 medium. Data came from immunoSEQ multiplex PCR; TCRdb stores just in-frame clones and leaves some out. The data contain tens of thousands of clones, over 70% of them singletons. This clone was seen a single time. The antigen remains undetermined.

Specimen: CD4+ T cells from PBMCs cultured without peptide, collected after COVID-19 vaccination. The sequence was collected from a human donor who received a COVID-19 vaccine. The V and J genes are TRBV18 and TRBJ2-5; 11 bases match TRBD1. The CDR3: CASSTGTGGSETQYF. In DNA form, the CDR3 reads TGTGCCAGCTCAACCGGGACAGGGGGATCAGAGACCCAGTACTTC.